Listed below are T cell receptor beta chains from one sample, sequenced in a study of cytomegalovirus exposure and HLA in healthy donors. The data were produced by immunoSEQ multiplex PCR, yet TCRdb's version contains in-frame clones alone and is incomplete. The sample yields about 150,000 clones, approximately 80% seen once. Sequencing was performed on PBMCs. Receptor source: a man between 40 and 49 years old in good health and CMV-seropositive. Both conserved end residues are part of each CDR3. The order of the fields is clone size, V gene, J gene, D gene, CDR3 length, CDR3 DNA, CDR3 protein. D genes are given only for firm matches. The size field is filled for only some rows; it gives once, few, many or a size class.

clone_size: .; v_call: TRBV7-3; j_call: TRBJ2-2; d_call: .; cdr3_length: 14; cdr3_nt: TGTGCCAGCAGCTTACTCTTGAACACCGGGGAGCTGTTTTTT; cdr3_aa: CASSLLLNTGELFF
clone_size: few; v_call: TRBV14; j_call: TRBJ2-5; d_call: .; cdr3_length: 14; cdr3_nt: TGTGCCAGCAGCCAAGACGACACAGGGGAGACCCAGTACTTC; cdr3_aa: CASSQDDTGETQYF
clone_size: .; v_call: TRBV29-1; j_call: TRBJ2-5; d_call: .; cdr3_length: 14; cdr3_nt: TGCAGCGTTGAAGGGCGGCAGGGGTTTGAGACCCAGTACTTC; cdr3_aa: CSVEGRQGFETQYF
clone_size: .; v_call: TRBV27; j_call: TRBJ2-3; d_call: TRBD1; cdr3_length: 14; cdr3_nt: TGTGCCAGCAGAAGGGACAGAAACACAGATACGCAGTATTTT; cdr3_aa: CASRRDRNTDTQYF
clone_size: .; v_call: TRBV29-1; j_call: TRBJ2-5; d_call: .; cdr3_length: 11; cdr3_nt: TGCAGCGTGGGGGGGGCGATTACCCAGTACTTC; cdr3_aa: CSVGGAITQYF
clone_size: .; v_call: TRBV7-9; j_call: TRBJ2-1; d_call: TRBD2; cdr3_length: 15; cdr3_nt: TGTGCCAGCAGCCCAGGGAGGGCAAGGTACAATGAGCAGTTCTTC; cdr3_aa: CASSPGRARYNEQFF
clone_size: .; v_call: TRBV5-4; j_call: TRBJ2-7; d_call: TRBD1; cdr3_length: 14; cdr3_nt: TGTGCCAGCAGGTCACAGGGGGCGGCATACGAGCAGTACTTC; cdr3_aa: CASRSQGAAYEQYF
clone_size: .; v_call: TRBV18; j_call: TRBJ2-7; d_call: .; cdr3_length: 14; cdr3_nt: TGTGCCAGCTCACAACCGGACACCTCCTACGAGCAGTACTTC; cdr3_aa: CASSQPDTSYEQYF
clone_size: .; v_call: TRBV2; j_call: TRBJ1-2; d_call: .; cdr3_length: 13; cdr3_nt: TGTGCCAGCAGTGCGAACTCTAACTATGGCTACACCTTC; cdr3_aa: CASSANSNYGYTF
clone_size: once; v_call: TRBV15; j_call: TRBJ2-3; d_call: .; cdr3_length: 14; cdr3_nt: TGTGCCACCAGCGTACACGGAGGGTCAGATACGCAGTATTTT; cdr3_aa: CATSVHGGSDTQYF
clone_size: .; v_call: TRBV4-2; j_call: TRBJ1-1; d_call: .; cdr3_length: 13; cdr3_nt: TGTGCCAGCAGCTTCGGGACAAGGGGTGAAGCTTTCTTT; cdr3_aa: CASSFGTRGEAFF
clone_size: once; v_call: TRBV5-6; j_call: TRBJ2-7; d_call: TRBD2; cdr3_length: 15; cdr3_nt: TGTGCCAGCAGCATAGTTAGCGGGAGGGCCTACGAGCAGTACTTC; cdr3_aa: CASSIVSGRAYEQYF
clone_size: .; v_call: TRBV9; j_call: TRBJ2-7; d_call: TRBD2; cdr3_length: 15; cdr3_nt: TGTGCCAGCAGCGTAGGAGTTGGGACTAGTTTCGAGCAGTACTTC; cdr3_aa: CASSVGVGTSFEQYF
clone_size: once; v_call: TRBV7-2; j_call: TRBJ2-6; d_call: .; cdr3_length: 15; cdr3_nt: TGTGCCAGCAGTTTTCAGTTATCTGGGGCCAACGTCCTGACTTTC; cdr3_aa: CASSFQLSGANVLTF
clone_size: .; v_call: TRBV5-4; j_call: TRBJ1-2; d_call: TRBD1; cdr3_length: 15; cdr3_nt: TGTGCCAGCAGCTTGGTAGGGACAGGGAACTATGGCTACACCTTC; cdr3_aa: CASSLVGTGNYGYTF
clone_size: .; v_call: TRBV5-1; j_call: TRBJ2-5; d_call: TRBD1; cdr3_length: 16; cdr3_nt: TGCGCCAGCAGCCCACCACGTTGGACAGGGGAAGAGACCCAGTACTTC; cdr3_aa: CASSPPRWTGEETQYF
clone_size: .; v_call: TRBV7-8; j_call: TRBJ2-5; d_call: TRBD2; cdr3_length: 15; cdr3_nt: TGTGCCAGCAGCACACCCCGGGGGGGTCTGGAGACCCAGTACTTC; cdr3_aa: CASSTPRGGLETQYF
clone_size: few; v_call: TRBV7-8; j_call: TRBJ2-1; d_call: .; cdr3_length: 12; cdr3_nt: TGTGCCAGCAGCAAGGTCGGCGGGCGGCAGTTCTTC; cdr3_aa: CASSKVGGRQFF
clone_size: .; v_call: TRBV15; j_call: TRBJ2-7; d_call: TRBD1; cdr3_length: 14; cdr3_nt: TGTGCCACCAGCCGGGACAGGGGGCAATACGAGCAGTACTTC; cdr3_aa: CATSRDRGQYEQYF
clone_size: once; v_call: TRBV18; j_call: TRBJ1-2; d_call: .; cdr3_length: 13; cdr3_nt: TGTGCCAGCTCCCCCCTGGGGGGTGACGGCTACACCTTC; cdr3_aa: CASSPLGGDGYTF
clone_size: .; v_call: TRBV28; j_call: TRBJ2-7; d_call: .; cdr3_length: 15; cdr3_nt: TGTGCCAGCAGTTCCCTCAAGGTGGGAGGCTACGAGCAGTACTTC; cdr3_aa: CASSSLKVGGYEQYF
clone_size: .; v_call: TRBV2; j_call: TRBJ2-7; d_call: TRBD1; cdr3_length: 13; cdr3_nt: TGTGCCAGCAGTTTCGGGACAGTTTACGAGCAGTACTTC; cdr3_aa: CASSFGTVYEQYF
clone_size: .; v_call: TRBV6-6; j_call: TRBJ2-7; d_call: .; cdr3_length: 15; cdr3_nt: TGTGCCAGCAGTCCCTACCAGGGGATTTCCTACGAGCAGTACTTC; cdr3_aa: CASSPYQGISYEQYF
clone_size: .; v_call: TRBV7-9; j_call: TRBJ1-1; d_call: .; cdr3_length: 12; cdr3_nt: TGTGCCAGCAGCTCAATGAACACTGAAGCTTTCTTT; cdr3_aa: CASSSMNTEAFF
clone_size: .; v_call: TRBV4-2; j_call: TRBJ1-2; d_call: TRBD1; cdr3_length: 21; cdr3_nt: TGTGCCAGCAGCCCCCGCCGGGACAGTACTGCGTATTACCAAGCTAACTATGGCTACACCTTC; cdr3_aa: CASSPRRDSTAYYQANYGYTF
clone_size: .; v_call: TRBV7-8; j_call: TRBJ2-2; d_call: .; cdr3_length: 16; cdr3_nt: TGTGCCAGCAGCTTAGTTAGTAGTACGGACACCGGGGAGCTGTTTTTT; cdr3_aa: CASSLVSSTDTGELFF
clone_size: few; v_call: TRBV28; j_call: TRBJ2-3; d_call: TRBD2; cdr3_length: 15; cdr3_nt: TGTGGGTCGACCAGGACTAGCGGGGCTACAGATACGCAGTATTTT; cdr3_aa: CGSTRTSGATDTQYF
clone_size: .; v_call: TRBV4-2; j_call: TRBJ2-4; d_call: TRBD2; cdr3_length: 16; cdr3_nt: TGTGCCAGCAGCCAAGATCCTGATAGCGGGAGAAACATTCAGTACTTC; cdr3_aa: CASSQDPDSGRNIQYF
clone_size: .; v_call: TRBV20-1; j_call: TRBJ1-2; d_call: .; cdr3_length: 10; cdr3_nt: TGCAGCGCGACGGGAGATGGCTACACCTTC; cdr3_aa: CSATGDGYTF
clone_size: .; v_call: TRBV11-3; j_call: TRBJ2-1; d_call: .; cdr3_length: 15; cdr3_nt: TGTGCCAGCAGCCTTAGTACGCAGGGGAACAATGAGCAGTTCTTC; cdr3_aa: CASSLSTQGNNEQFF
clone_size: .; v_call: TRBV9; j_call: TRBJ2-1; d_call: .; cdr3_length: 15; cdr3_nt: TGTGCCAGCAGCGTAGCGGCTAGCAGCTACAATGAGCAGTTCTTC; cdr3_aa: CASSVAASSYNEQFF
clone_size: .; v_call: TRBV4-3; j_call: TRBJ2-1; d_call: .; cdr3_length: 15; cdr3_nt: TGCGCCAGCAGCCAAGATCTGGGAGCGTATTTAGGGCAGTTCTTC; cdr3_aa: CASSQDLGAYLGQFF
clone_size: .; v_call: TRBV7-9; j_call: TRBJ1-1; d_call: .; cdr3_length: 17; cdr3_nt: TGTGCCAGCAGCTTAGCGCTGACGGGATTCATGAACACTGAAGCTTTCTTT; cdr3_aa: CASSLALTGFMNTEAFF
clone_size: .; v_call: TRBV6-6; j_call: TRBJ1-5; d_call: .; cdr3_length: 14; cdr3_nt: TGTGCCAGCAGTTTACAGGGTTGGGATCAGCCCCAGCATTTT; cdr3_aa: CASSLQGWDQPQHF
clone_size: medium-sized; v_call: TRBV9; j_call: TRBJ1-5; d_call: TRBD1; cdr3_length: 16; cdr3_nt: TGTGCCAGCAGCCCTCGGACAGGGGAGGGGACGGAGCCCCAGCATTTT; cdr3_aa: CASSPRTGEGTEPQHF
clone_size: .; v_call: TRBV2; j_call: TRBJ2-7; d_call: .; cdr3_length: 12; cdr3_nt: TGTGCCAGCGGGGGACTTCCCTACGAGCAGTACTTC; cdr3_aa: CASGGLPYEQYF
clone_size: .; v_call: TRBV6-5; j_call: TRBJ1-2; d_call: .; cdr3_length: 15; cdr3_nt: TGTGCCAGCAACCGATTTTCCTCTGGTAGTGGTGGCTACACCTTC; cdr3_aa: CASNRFSSGSGGYTF
clone_size: .; v_call: TRBV7-2; j_call: TRBJ2-1; d_call: TRBD2; cdr3_length: 14; cdr3_nt: TGTGCCAGCAGCTTAGTGCCAGCGGGAACCCAGCAGTTCTTC; cdr3_aa: CASSLVPAGTQQFF
clone_size: .; v_call: TRBV29-1; j_call: TRBJ2-5; d_call: TRBD2; cdr3_length: 13; cdr3_nt: TGCAGCGTCCGACTAGCGGGAGCAGAGACCCAGTACTTC; cdr3_aa: CSVRLAGAETQYF
clone_size: .; v_call: TRBV14; j_call: TRBJ1-2; d_call: .; cdr3_length: 13; cdr3_nt: TGTGCCAGCAGCCAATCGTTTAGCTCTGGCTACACCTTC; cdr3_aa: CASSQSFSSGYTF
clone_size: .; v_call: TRBV10-1; j_call: TRBJ2-7; d_call: .; cdr3_length: 14; cdr3_nt: TGCGCCAGCAGTACCGGGTCCAGCTCCTACGAGCAGTACTTC; cdr3_aa: CASSTGSSSYEQYF
clone_size: few; v_call: TRBV27; j_call: TRBJ2-2; d_call: TRBD2; cdr3_length: 16; cdr3_nt: TGTGCCAGCAGTCGCGGGACTAGCGGGAACACCGGGGAGCTGTTTTTT; cdr3_aa: CASSRGTSGNTGELFF
clone_size: .; v_call: TRBV10-1; j_call: TRBJ2-7; d_call: TRBD2; cdr3_length: 14; cdr3_nt: TGCGCCAGCAGTGAAGGCCTAGCGGGAGAAGGGCAGTACTTC; cdr3_aa: CASSEGLAGEGQYF
clone_size: .; v_call: TRBV5-6; j_call: TRBJ2-5; d_call: TRBD1; cdr3_length: 17; cdr3_nt: TGTGCCAGCAGCTTGGGTCCGCAGACAGGGGGGCAAGAGACCCAGTACTTC; cdr3_aa: CASSLGPQTGGQETQYF
clone_size: .; v_call: TRBV5-4; j_call: TRBJ2-7; d_call: TRBD2; cdr3_length: 15; cdr3_nt: TGTGCCAGCAGACCTGGGACTAGCGGTCCCTACGAGCAGTACTTC; cdr3_aa: CASRPGTSGPYEQYF
clone_size: .; v_call: TRBV6-5; j_call: TRBJ1-2; d_call: TRBD1; cdr3_length: 14; cdr3_nt: TGTGCCAGCAGTCCGGGTACAGGGGTCTATGGCTACACCTTC; cdr3_aa: CASSPGTGVYGYTF
clone_size: .; v_call: TRBV7-8; j_call: TRBJ2-1; d_call: TRBD2; cdr3_length: 15; cdr3_nt: TGTGCCAGCAGCTCCGGGACTACGAGGAACAATGAGCAGTTCTTC; cdr3_aa: CASSSGTTRNNEQFF
clone_size: .; v_call: TRBV18; j_call: TRBJ2-1; d_call: TRBD2; cdr3_length: 14; cdr3_nt: TGTGCCAGCTCACCCAGCGGGAGAGCTGGTGAGCAGTTCTTC; cdr3_aa: CASSPSGRAGEQFF
clone_size: .; v_call: TRBV7-9; j_call: TRBJ2-3; d_call: .; cdr3_length: 14; cdr3_nt: TGTGCCAGTCGAGAGGGAATAAACACAGATACGCAGTATTTT; cdr3_aa: CASREGINTDTQYF
clone_size: .; v_call: TRBV7-4; j_call: TRBJ2-7; d_call: .; cdr3_length: 14; cdr3_nt: TGTGCCAGCAGCTTGACAGAGGATAAGTACGAGCAGTACTTC; cdr3_aa: CASSLTEDKYEQYF
clone_size: .; v_call: TRBV6-1; j_call: TRBJ2-4; d_call: TRBD1; cdr3_length: 14; cdr3_nt: TGTGCCAGCAGTGAGGACAGGGGGCCGGGCATTCAGTACTTC; cdr3_aa: CASSEDRGPGIQYF
clone_size: .; v_call: TRBV25-1; j_call: TRBJ2-3; d_call: TRBD2; cdr3_length: 15; cdr3_nt: TGTGCCAGCAGTGCCGGGACTAGCGCTAAAGATACGCAGTATTTT; cdr3_aa: CASSAGTSAKDTQYF
clone_size: .; v_call: TRBV6-1; j_call: TRBJ1-5; d_call: .; cdr3_length: 13; cdr3_nt: TGTGCCAGCATAACAGCCCTCAATCAGCCCCAGCATTTT; cdr3_aa: CASITALNQPQHF
clone_size: .; v_call: TRBV5-1; j_call: TRBJ2-7; d_call: .; cdr3_length: 13; cdr3_nt: TGCGCCAGCAGCTACGGACAGCAGAACGAGCAGTACTTC; cdr3_aa: CASSYGQQNEQYF
clone_size: .; v_call: TRBV7-9; j_call: TRBJ1-5; d_call: .; cdr3_length: 16; cdr3_nt: TGTGCCAGCACCTCCTGGCCGTCGGGGGGAGATCAGCCCCAGCATTTT; cdr3_aa: CASTSWPSGGDQPQHF
clone_size: .; v_call: TRBV18; j_call: TRBJ2-1; d_call: TRBD1; cdr3_length: 17; cdr3_nt: TGTGCCAGCTCACCTTACCAGGGGGCCCTTGGGGGCAATGAGCAGTTCTTC; cdr3_aa: CASSPYQGALGGNEQFF
clone_size: .; v_call: TRBV30; j_call: TRBJ2-3; d_call: .; cdr3_length: 14; cdr3_nt: TGTGCTGTCGCTCAGGGACAAATCACAGATACGCAGTATTTT; cdr3_aa: CAVAQGQITDTQYF
clone_size: .; v_call: TRBV18; j_call: TRBJ2-2; d_call: .; cdr3_length: 14; cdr3_nt: TGTGCCAGCTCACCAGAGCGGGTGGGTCTCGAGCTGTTTTTT; cdr3_aa: CASSPERVGLELFF
clone_size: .; v_call: TRBV28; j_call: TRBJ1-2; d_call: TRBD1; cdr3_length: 13; cdr3_nt: TGTGCCAGCAGCCAGGGACAGAACTATGGCTACACCTTC; cdr3_aa: CASSQGQNYGYTF
clone_size: .; v_call: TRBV27; j_call: TRBJ2-5; d_call: TRBD1; cdr3_length: 14; cdr3_nt: TGTGCCAGCGCCTCGGGACAGGTGGTAGAGACCCAGTACTTC; cdr3_aa: CASASGQVVETQYF